The clone carrying this T cell receptor (beta chain) was observed once. What it binds is unknown. The data belong to a study of T cell responses to AZD1222 COVID-19 vaccine. Study summary: Recipients boosted at about 4 weeks or about 12 weeks are pooled. General observations from the study: Donors skewed white British and female; clonal diversity was possibly underestimated.

Measured with immunoSEQ multiplex PCR; TCRdb has only the in-frame clones, and not every one. The sample yields around 130,000 clones, nearly 95% seen once. V lost 6 bases, J lost 9 bases, and 12 bases stayed unmatched. The V gene's germline CDR1 is MNHNY and CDR2 SVGAGI (reference sequence). This CDR3 contains 15 residues. The sample consisted of peripheral blood, taken on day 0 of AZD1222 vaccination. This receptor was identified in an adult in good health. The V and J genes are TRBV6-6 and TRBJ2-4; 9 bases match TRBD1. The CDR3 nucleotides are TGTGCCAGCAGCTCTGCCGGGACAGGGTCCGCCATTCAGTACTTC. The encoded protein is CASSSAGTGSAIQYF.